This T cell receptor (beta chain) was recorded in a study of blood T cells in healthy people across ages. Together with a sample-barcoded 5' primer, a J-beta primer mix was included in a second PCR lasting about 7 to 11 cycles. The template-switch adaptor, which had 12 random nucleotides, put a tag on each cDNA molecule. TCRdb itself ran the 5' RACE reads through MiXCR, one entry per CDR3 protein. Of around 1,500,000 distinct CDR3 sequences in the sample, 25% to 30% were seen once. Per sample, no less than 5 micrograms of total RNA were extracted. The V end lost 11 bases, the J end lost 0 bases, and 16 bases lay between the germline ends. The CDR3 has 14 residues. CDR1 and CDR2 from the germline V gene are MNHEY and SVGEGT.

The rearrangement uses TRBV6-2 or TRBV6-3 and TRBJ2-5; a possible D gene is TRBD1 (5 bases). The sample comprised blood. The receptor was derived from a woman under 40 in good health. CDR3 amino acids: CADSYDTDQETQYF. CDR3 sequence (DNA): TGTGCCGACAGTTACGACACCGACCAAGAGACCCAGTACTTC.